This TCR beta chain is from a study of blood T cell repertoires in COVID-19. On the study more broadly: The United States, Italy and Spain supplied acute and convalescent COVID-19 samples. T cells, B-cell-depleted T cells, or PBMCs supplied cDNA or gDNA.

As originally analysed: Cell counts per sample came from amplifying reference gene primers. Profiled with immunoSEQ multiplex PCR; TCRdb holds only in-frame clones, not every one. For V, J and clone size, that table is used; D and trimming come from the DNA. Among 150,000 to 200,000 clones listed, roughly 80% were seen once. Deletions cut 5 bases from V and 0 bases from J, with 10 bases between. There are 14 residues in the CDR3. Germline CDR1 MNHEY, CDR2 SMNVEV (reference sequence). This clone has a single count. J is TRBJ1-1 and V is TRBV27; maybe TRBD1 (6 bases). The clonotype was recovered from a woman aged 40 to 50 with acute or convalescent COVID-19. The sequencing input was peripheral blood. Here the CDR3 DNA reads TGTGCCAGCAGTCCGGACAGAATGAACACTGAAGCTTTCTTT. It encodes CASSPDRMNTEAFF.